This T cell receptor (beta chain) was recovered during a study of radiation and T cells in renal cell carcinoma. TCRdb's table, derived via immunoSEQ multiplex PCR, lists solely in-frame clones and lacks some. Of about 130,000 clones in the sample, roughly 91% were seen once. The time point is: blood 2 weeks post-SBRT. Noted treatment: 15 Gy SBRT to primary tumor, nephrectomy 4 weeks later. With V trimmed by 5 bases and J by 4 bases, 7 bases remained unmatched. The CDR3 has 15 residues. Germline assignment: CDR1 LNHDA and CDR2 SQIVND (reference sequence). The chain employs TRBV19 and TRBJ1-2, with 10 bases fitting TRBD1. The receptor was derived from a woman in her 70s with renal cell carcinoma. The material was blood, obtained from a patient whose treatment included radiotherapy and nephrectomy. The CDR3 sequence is CASSAPGTGVYGYTF. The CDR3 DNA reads TGTGCCAGTAGTGCGCCCGGGACAGGGGTCTATGGCTACACCTTC.